These 21 T cell receptor beta chains share one sample of origin, sequenced in a study of blood T cell repertoires in COVID-19. Assay used: immunoSEQ multiplex PCR; TCRdb lists only in-frame clones, some missing. This table holds about 160,000 clones, around 74% found once. Input material: peripheral blood. These receptor sequences come from a man aged 70-80 years with acute or convalescent COVID-19.

In this sample, this clone turned up a few times. The genes are TRBV9 and TRBJ2-3; possibly TRBD2 for D (5 bases). Looked up from germline, CDR1 is SGDLS and CDR2 is YYNGEE. The V end was cut by 1 base, the J end by 4 bases, with 13 bases between. The CDR3 contains 15 residues. The chain's CDR3 is CASSVRGSPSDTQYF. For the CDR3, the DNA is TGTGCCAGCAGCGTACGAGGGAGCCCATCAGATACGCAGTATTTT.

There are a few counts of this clone. This chain connects TRBV6-5 to TRBJ2-1; D ambiguous. V lost 2 bases and J lost 7, with 3 bases in between. Germline CDR1 is MNHEY and CDR2 is SVGAGI. This CDR3 contains 11 residues. The CDR3 sequence: CASSYRNEQFF. DNA of the CDR3: TGTGCCAGCAGTTACCGGAATGAGCAGTTCTTC.

This clone was recorded many times. Other nucleotide sequences in the sample specify the same CDR3. The chain links TRBV12-3 or TRBV12-4 to TRBJ1-2; D unresolved. The V end lost 3 bases, the J end lost 4 bases, and 9 bases lay between the germline ends. The CDR3 consists of 13 residues. DNA for the CDR3: TGTGCCAGCAGTTTCCGGGGTGGCTATGGCTACACCTTC. Translated: CASSFRGGYGYTF.

This clone came up a few times. The chain carries TRBV6-5 and TRBJ1-1; D gene unclear. Trimming pared 0 bases from V and 0 bases from J, leaving 8 bases between. This CDR3 has 15 amino acids. CDR1 and CDR2 (germline): MNHEY, SVGAGI. CDR3 sequence: CASSYSLNLNTEAFF. DNA of the CDR3: TGTGCCAGCAGTTACTCCCTTAACTTGAACACTGAAGCTTTCTTT.

The CDR3 reads CASSTGISTDTQYF. Here the CDR3 DNA reads TGTGCCAGCAGCACAGGGATCAGCACAGATACGCAGTATTTT. This chain joins TRBV9 and TRBJ2-3; tentative D call: TRBD1 (6 bases). This CDR3 contains 14 residues. Trimming took 4 bases from V and 0 from J, leaving 9 bases between them. Germline assignment: CDR1 SGDLS and CDR2 YYNGEE. The full variable domain, rest sourced from reference TRBV9 and TRBJ2-3, is DSGVTQTPKHLITATGQRVTLRCSPRSGDLSVYWYQQSLDQGLQFLIQYYNGEERAKGNILERFSAQQFPDLHSELNLSSLELGDSALYFCASSTGISTDTQYFGPGTRLTVL.

The table lists this clone with a count of one. The rearrangement uses TRBV19 and TRBJ2-5; 11 bases are a match to TRBD2. Germline V gives CDR1 LNHDA, CDR2 SQIVND (reference sequence). J gave up 4 bases and V 8 bases, and 0 bases lay outside the gene matches. The length of the CDR3 is 12 residues. CDR3 sequence (DNA): TGTGCCAGTGGGACTAGCGGAGAGACCCAGTACTTC. As protein: CASGTSGETQYF.

This chain uses TRBV7-4 with TRBJ2-1; 11 bases agree with TRBD2. V lost 5 bases to trimming and J lost 9 bases; unmatched junction nucleotides: 6. The CDR3 sequence is 14 residues long. CDR1 is SGHVT and CDR2 is SQSDAQ in the germline V gene. CDR3: CASSKCSGRVEQFF. Here the CDR3 DNA reads TGTGCCAGCAGCAAGTGTAGCGGGAGGGTTGAGCAGTTCTTC.

V gene TRBV19 combines with J gene TRBJ2-5; 14 bases are shared with TRBD2. Trimming cost V 6 bases and J 4 bases; bases outside gene matches: 7. This CDR3 spans 16 amino acids. The V gene's germline CDR1 is LNHDA and CDR2 SQIVND (reference sequence). This CDR3 is CASSNLGLAGVETQYF. CDR3 coding DNA: TGTGCCAGTAGCAATTTGGGACTAGCGGGGGTAGAGACCCAGTACTTC.

The chain links TRBV10-3 to TRBJ1-2, with TRBD1 identical over 10 bases. The V and J ends lost 8 bases and 6 bases, in that order; junction bases with no gene match: 15. There are 16 residues in the CDR3. Germline values: CDR1 ENHRY, CDR2 SYGVKD. The CDR3 region is CAIAGTGAGETDGYTF. The DNA for the CDR3 is TGTGCCATCGCCGGGACAGGGGCGGGTGAAACGGATGGCTACACCTTC.

This clone has a single count. The chain recombines TRBV7-8 with TRBJ1-2; TRBD1 agrees at 11 bases. The germline V gene encodes CDR1 SGHVS and CDR2 FQNEAQ. V trimming: 4 bases; J trimming: 2 bases; junction bases outside the gene matches: 15. There are 19 residues in the CDR3. CDR3 protein: CASSSSVASGTGGNYGYTF. The CDR3 DNA reads TGTGCCAGCAGCTCTAGTGTAGCGTCCGGGACAGGGGGAAACTATGGCTACACCTTC.

This rearrangement joins TRBV5-1 to TRBJ2-3, with TRBD1 matching over 10 bases. Germline V lookup: CDR1 SGHRS, CDR2 YFSETQ. The CDR3 is 20 amino acids. The J segment lost 2 bases and the V segment lost 4 bases, leaving 19 bases of the junction unmatched. CDR3 in amino acids: CASSTLGQGGTSAVTDTQYF. Written as DNA, the CDR3 is TGCGCCAGCAGCACCCTCGGACAGGGGGGCACTAGCGCTGTCACAGATACGCAGTATTTT.

The chain has TRBV18 and TRBJ2-7, with 9 positions matching TRBD2. This CDR3 contains 15 residues. The germline V gene has CDR1 KGHSH and CDR2 LQKENI. Trimming at V came to 4 bases and at J to 4 bases, leaving 8 bases not matched to a gene. This CDR3 reads CASSLKAGGQYEQYF. In DNA, the CDR3 is TGTGCCAGCTCACTCAAAGCGGGGGGACAATACGAGCAGTACTTC.

This chain joins TRBV7-8 and TRBJ2-3, with D possibly being TRBD1 (6 bases). V lost 5 bases to trimming and J lost 0 bases, with 6 bases between them. CDR3 size: 13 residues. Germline CDR1 SGHVS, CDR2 FQNEAQ. The CDR3 coding sequence is TGTGCCAGCAGCCAGGGGAGCACAGATACGCAGTATTTT. Its protein product is CASSQGSTDTQYF.

This chain connects TRBV28 to TRBJ2-7, with 10 bases lining up with TRBD2. Germline CDR1 and CDR2: MDHEN and SYDVKM. The trim removed 6 bases at V and 4 bases at J, leaving 12 bases unmatched. The CDR3 loop spans 16 amino acids. The CDR3 nucleotides are TGTGCCAGCAGCTCTATAGCGGGAGGACCCAATTACGAGCAGTACTTC. This encodes CASSSIAGGPNYEQYF.

This chain's CDR3 is CASSKRDSLDEQFF. The CDR3 coding sequence is TGTGCCAGCAGTAAACGGGACTCCCTGGATGAGCAGTTCTTC. The chain employs TRBV6-5 and TRBJ2-1; D perhaps matches TRBD2 (6 bases). V lost 5 bases and J lost 8, with 16 bases in between. This CDR3 comprises 14 residues. CDR1 is MNHEY and CDR2 is SVGAGI in the germline V gene.

The CDR3 DNA sequence: TGTGCCAGTAGTACAGGACAGCCGAATCAGCCCCAGCATTTT. Its protein product is CASSTGQPNQPQHF. The chain has TRBV19 and TRBJ1-5; TRBD1 is a possible D gene (6 bases). The V end lost 4 bases, the J end lost 4 bases, and 11 bases lay between the germline ends. This CDR3 is built from 14 residues. The V gene's germline CDR1 is LNHDA and CDR2 SQIVND (reference sequence).

V and J are TRBV18 and TRBJ2-1; 11 bases are a match to TRBD2. The ends lost 3 bases at V and 0 bases at J; junction bases unmatched: 13. The CDR3 contains 20 residues. CDR1 and CDR2 from the germline V gene are KGHSH and LQKENI. DNA for the CDR3: TGTGCCAGCTCACCGCGGACTAGCGGGTCAAGTCGGATCTCCTACAATGAGCAGTTCTTC. Its protein is CASSPRTSGSSRISYNEQFF.

This chain links TRBV24-1 with TRBJ1-4, with TRBD1 matching 10 bases. Trimming removed 5 bases from V and 7 bases from J; junction bases left unmatched: 6. Germline V gene data show CDR1 as KGHDR and CDR2 as SFDVKD. This CDR3 has 15 amino acids. The CDR3 DNA sequence: TGTGCCACCAGTGCGACAGGGGGCGGTGGTGAAAAACTGTTTTTT. Residues: CATSATGGGGEKLFF.

The chain couples TRBV28 to TRBJ2-7; D not resolved. CDR1 is MDHEN and CDR2 is SYDVKM in the germline V gene. The germline V and J ends were trimmed by 3 bases and 1 base, with 7 bases remaining between them. CDR3 length: 13 residues. This chain's CDR3 is CASSLYSSYEQYF. In nucleotides, the CDR3 is TGTGCCAGCAGTTTGTACAGTTCCTACGAGCAGTACTTC.

The rearrangement uses TRBV28 and TRBJ2-1; D not certain. The V and J ends lost 2 bases and 10 bases respectively, with 6 bases between them. The CDR3 has 11 amino acids. Germline V gives CDR1 MDHEN, CDR2 SYDVKM. CDR3 residues: CASSLRREQFF. CDR3 nucleotides: TGTGCCAGCAGTTTAAGGCGGGAGCAGTTCTTC. Full variable domain (rest looked up from reference TRBV28 and TRBJ2-1): DVKVTQSSRYLVKRTGEKVFLECVQDMDHENMFWYRQDPGLGLRLIYFSYDVKMKEKGDIPEGYSVSREKKERFSLILESASTNQTSMYLCASSLRREQFFGPGTRLTVL.

The gene calls are TRBV12-3 or TRBV12-4 and TRBJ2-1; D gene unclear. There are 12 residues in the CDR3. V was trimmed by 6 bases and J by 7 bases, leaving 10 bases between them. CDR3 coding DNA: TGTGCCAGCAGGATCGAGGTAAATGAGCAGTTCTTC. It codes for CASRIEVNEQFF.